The 9 T cell receptor beta chains below were found in one sample sequenced in a study of CD8+ T cells in alopecia areata. RNA extraction was followed by reverse transcription into cDNA, which acted as the sequencing template. Only in-frame clones appear in the TCRdb table, and some are missing; sequencing was by immunoSEQ multiplex PCR. The sample holds 150,000 to 160,000 clones, around 55% seen once. The input for sequencing was CD8+ T cells sorted from blood, taken at week 0. The receptors here all came from a human donor with alopecia areata.

This chain connects TRBV27 to TRBJ1-5; D unclear. This CDR3 is built from 14 residues. Germline CDR1 reads MNHEY; CDR2 reads SMNVEV (reference sequence). V lost 4 bases, J lost 8 bases, and 15 bases lay in between. Here the CDR3 reads CASSYAGNLEPQHF. As DNA, the CDR3 is TGTGCCAGCAGTTACGCGGGGAACCTTGAGCCCCAGCATTTT.

This clone was counted only a few times. J is TRBJ2-3 and V is TRBV30; D remains ambiguous. The CDR3 is made up of 13 amino acids. V dropped 0 bases and J dropped 3 bases, with 7 bases sitting between them. Germline CDR1 reads GTSNPN; CDR2 reads SVGIG (reference sequence). The CDR3: CAWSVQATDTQYF. The CDR3 DNA follows: TGTGCCTGGAGTGTACAAGCGACAGATACGCAGTATTTT.

J is TRBJ2-3 and V is TRBV29-1, with 8 nucleotides matching TRBD1. Germline CDR1 and CDR2: SQVTM and ANQGSEA. The CDR3 consists of 13 residues. V lost 3 bases, J lost 5 bases, and 4 bases stayed unmatched. The CDR3, as DNA: TGCAGCGTTGACAGGGGGCGCATAGATACGCAGTATTTT. Residues: CSVDRGRIDTQYF.

For this clone: This sample includes further DNA sequences coding for the same CDR3. The gene calls are TRBV11-2 and TRBJ2-3; D gene unclear. The CDR3 runs to 13 residues. CDR1 is SGHAT, CDR2 FQNNGV, per germline. V was clipped by 1 base and J by 5 bases, with 7 bases between them. CDR3 region: CASSLALGDTQYF. CDR3 bases: TGTGCCAGCAGCTTAGCTCTGGGAGATACGCAGTATTTT.

The chain employs TRBV7-2 and TRBJ2-7; TRBD1 matches at 7 bases. CDR1 and CDR2 (germline): SGHTA, FQGNSA. The CDR3 length is 17 residues. Unmatched junction bases numbered 16, after V lost 5 bases and J lost 3 bases. The CDR3 region has the DNA TGTGCCAGCAGCGCCCTAGGGGGCCCAGGGACCTTCTACGAGCAGTACTTC. Protein: CASSALGGPGTFYEQYF.

The V call is TRBV18, the J call TRBJ2-5; D may be TRBD2 (5 bases). CDR1 is KGHSH, CDR2 LQKENI, per germline. The ends were cut back, 4 bases at V and 1 base at J, with 10 bases in the middle. CDR3 size: 14 residues. The chain's CDR3 is CASSLSGFQETQYF. The CDR3 bases are TGTGCCAGCTCACTGTCGGGATTCCAAGAGACCCAGTACTTC.

The chain combines TRBV19 with TRBJ2-1; 9 bases fit TRBD2. The CDR3 is made up of 15 amino acids. Germline CDR1 LNHDA, CDR2 SQIVND (reference sequence). V shed 7 bases, J shed 4 bases, and the junction held 8 bases outside the gene matches. CDR3 residues: CASTASGGTYNEQFF. In DNA form, the CDR3 reads TGTGCCAGTACCGCGAGCGGGGGGACATACAATGAGCAGTTCTTC.

J is TRBJ1-2 and V is TRBV7-6; D gene unclear. CDR1 and CDR2 from the germline V gene are SGHVS and FNYEAQ. CDR3 size: 16 residues. V lost 5 bases and J lost 4, with 20 bases in between. The CDR3 nucleotides read TGTGCCAGCAGCCCCTCAAACGAAGGAGTGTTCTATGGCTACACCTTC. Translating it yields CASSPSNEGVFYGYTF.

The CDR3 region has the DNA TGTGCCAGCAGCCCGGGGCCCCAGATAGCGAACACCGGGGAGCTGTTTTTT. Translation gives CASSPGPQIANTGELFF. The chain combines TRBV7-6 with TRBJ2-2; D is perhaps TRBD1 or TRBD2 (5 bases each). This CDR3 has 17 amino acids. V was trimmed by 5 bases and J by 0 bases, leaving 16 bases between them. Germline V gene data show CDR1 as SGHVS and CDR2 as FNYEAQ.